Presented here are 22 T cell receptor beta chains from one specimen sequenced in a study of shared clonotypes between healthy human individuals. Data came from immunoSEQ multiplex PCR; TCRdb stores just in-frame clones and leaves some out. Altogether millions of clones are present, around 96% being singletons, with the ten largest covering around 1.1%. Naive CD8 cells comprised CD45RO-negative, CCR7-positively selected cells, excluding terminally differentiated effector memory CD45RA+ cells. The source material was naive CD8+ T cells sorted from blood. These receptors came from a man younger than 35 in good health.

The chain recombines TRBV27 with TRBJ1-2; 8 positions match TRBD1. The CDR3 has 13 amino acids. V lost 3 bases, J lost 7 bases, and 4 bases stayed unmatched. Germline CDR1 reads MNHEY; CDR2 reads SMNVEV (reference sequence). Here the CDR3 reads CASSLTGEAGYTF. In DNA form, the CDR3 reads TGTGCCAGCAGTTTGACAGGGGAAGCTGGCTACACCTTC.

This chain uses TRBV10-2 with TRBJ2-7; D unclear. The CDR3 is made up of 13 amino acids. V lost 3 bases and J 2 bases, leaving 8 bases between the germline ends. CDR1 and CDR2 from the germline V gene are WSHSY and SAAADI. This CDR3 is CASSEKTPYEQYF. For the CDR3, the DNA is TGCGCCAGCAGTGAAAAAACCCCCTACGAGCAGTACTTC.

J is TRBJ2-5 and V is TRBV6-1, with D possibly being TRBD2 (5 bases). With 5 bases removed from V and 2 bases from J, the gap between germline ends came to 12 bases. The germline CDR1 and CDR2 sequences are MNHNS and SASEGT. The CDR3 extends over 14 amino acids. CDR3 DNA sequence: TGTGCCAGCAGTCCGGACTTGACTCAAGAGACCCAGTACTTC. It is translated as CASSPDLTQETQYF.

V usage is TRBV19 and J usage is TRBJ2-7; D is perhaps TRBD1 (6 bases). The CDR3 spans 13 residues. Germline-derived CDR1 and CDR2 are LNHDA and SQIVND (reference sequence). The V and J ends lost 2 bases and 7 bases respectively, with 12 bases between them. The CDR3 loop reads CASSIFPDREQYF. The DNA of the CDR3 is TGTGCCAGTAGTATATTCCCGGACAGAGAGCAGTACTTC.

V and J are TRBV6-5 and TRBJ2-3; D is ambiguous. The germline V gene has CDR1 MNHEY and CDR2 SVGAGI. CDR3 size: 12 residues. Trimming stripped 8 bases from V and 2 bases from J, with 8 bases between. The CDR3, as DNA: TGTGCCAGCTCTGAGTCCACAGATACGCAGTATTTT. It specifies CASSESTDTQYF.

This chain joins TRBV13 and TRBJ2-3; the D gene is possibly TRBD2 (7 bases). Germline V gene data show CDR1 as PRHDT and CDR2 as FYEKMQ (reference sequence). The CDR3 has 17 amino acids. With 5 bases removed from V and 5 bases from J, the gap between germline ends came to 23 bases. CDR3 in amino acids: CASSRLLAGAEKDTQYF. CDR3 sequence (DNA): TGTGCCAGCAGCCGCCTGCTGGCGGGGGCCGAGAAAGATACGCAGTATTTT.

The chain couples TRBV6-5 to TRBJ1-6; D perhaps matches TRBD1 (6 bases). There are 16 residues in the CDR3. Looked up from germline, CDR1 is MNHEY and CDR2 is SVGAGI. V gave up 0 bases and J gave up 10 bases, with 16 bases separating them. The CDR3 DNA reads TGTGCCAGCAGTTACTCGGTCGGGGGGCAGGAATCACCCCTCCACTTT. Translating it yields CASSYSVGGQESPLHF.

This chain links TRBV13 with TRBJ2-3; D not resolved. The CDR3 covers 12 residues. V lost 4 bases to trimming and J lost 3 bases, with 5 bases between them. Germline values: CDR1 PRHDT, CDR2 FYEKMQ (reference sequence). The CDR3 loop reads CASSSLTDTQYF. CDR3 nucleotides: TGTGCCAGCAGCTCCCTGACAGATACGCAGTATTTT.

The chain uses TRBV2 and TRBJ1-6; TRBD1 aligns across 8 bases. This CDR3 spans 14 amino acids. The V segment lost 8 bases and the J segment 6 bases; nucleotides outside the gene matches: 6. Germline V gives CDR1 SNHLY, CDR2 FYNNEI. CDR3 protein: CASVGQGSNSPLHF. DNA for the CDR3: TGTGCCAGCGTTGGACAGGGAAGTAATTCACCCCTCCACTTT.

V usage is TRBV5-8 and J usage is TRBJ2-7; TRBD1 is a possible D gene (7 bases). The CDR3 sequence is 15 residues long. CDR1 is SGHTS, CDR2 YDEGEE, per germline. Between the trimmed V and J ends, which lost 4 bases and 2 bases, there was a span of 16 bases. The CDR3 reads CASSRGTEPPYEQYF. CDR3 in DNA: TGTGCCAGCAGCCGCGGGACAGAGCCTCCCTACGAGCAGTACTTC.

The gene calls are TRBV10-3 and TRBJ2-1; TRBD2 might be the D (6 bases). From germline, CDR1 is ENHRY and CDR2 SYGVKD. Deletions cut 3 bases from V and 3 bases from J, with 15 bases between. The CDR3 length is 16 residues. CDR3 loop: CAISDIWAGNYNEQFF. The CDR3 DNA sequence: TGTGCCATCAGTGATATTTGGGCGGGAAACTACAATGAGCAGTTCTTC.

The V gene is TRBV6-5, the J gene TRBJ2-3; D not resolved. The V and J ends lost 0 bases and 2 bases respectively, with 6 bases between them. The CDR3 sequence is 14 residues long. Germline-derived CDR1 and CDR2 are MNHEY and SVGAGI. This chain's CDR3 is CASSYSNPTDTQYF. As DNA, the CDR3 is TGTGCCAGCAGTTACTCGAACCCCACAGATACGCAGTATTTT.

The chain combines TRBV4-1 with TRBJ2-7; 13 nucleotides align to TRBD2. Germline lookup yields CDR1 MGHRA and CDR2 YSYEKL. The V and J ends lost 4 bases and 4 bases, in that order; junction bases with no gene match: 4. There are 15 residues in the CDR3. The CDR3 DNA reads as TGCGCCAGCAGCCCCAGGACTAGCGGGAGATACGAGCAGTACTTC. Its translation is CASSPRTSGRYEQYF.

This chain joins TRBV28 and TRBJ1-5; D may be TRBD1 (5 bases). Germline CDR1 MDHEN, CDR2 SYDVKM. The CDR3 covers 14 residues. V lost 6 bases to trimming and J lost 6 bases, with 15 bases between them. CDR3 bases: TGTGCCAGCAGCCCGGTCCCTGGGGGTCAGCCCCAGCATTTT. This codes for CASSPVPGGQPQHF.

CDR3 in amino acids: CASGLVLAGEVTQYF. The CDR3 bases are TGTGCTAGTGGTTTGGTACTAGCGGGAGAGGTTACGCAGTATTTT. The chain combines TRBV12-5 with TRBJ2-3; 11 positions agree with TRBD2. The CDR3 contains 15 residues. Germline V gene sequence: CDR1 LGHNT, CDR2 FRNRAP. Germline trimming cut 0 bases from V and 8 bases from J; bases unmatched to any gene: 4.

The chain uses TRBV7-2 and TRBJ2-3; unclear D gene. The CDR3 loop spans 17 amino acids. V lost 6 bases to trimming and J lost 3 bases, with 22 bases between them. Germline values: CDR1 SGHTA, CDR2 FQGNSA. The CDR3 is CASSPNGPIKSTDTQYF. CDR3 coding DNA: TGTGCCAGCAGTCCTAATGGACCCATTAAAAGTACAGATACGCAGTATTTT.

This sequence joins TRBV9 and TRBJ2-1; D possibly corresponds to TRBD2 (5 bases). The CDR3 spans 13 residues. Trimming stripped 0 bases from V and 7 bases from J, with 8 bases between. Per germline, CDR1 SGDLS and CDR2 YYNGEE. The DNA of the CDR3 is TGTGCCAGCAGCGTAGGAGGGTGGAATGAGCAGTTCTTC. Translating it yields CASSVGGWNEQFF.

With respect to this clone: The same CDR3 is also encoded by other DNA sequences in this sample. The rearrangement uses TRBV28 and TRBJ2-7, with D possibly matching TRBD1 (6 bases). Germline CDR1 is MDHEN and CDR2 is SYDVKM. This CDR3 is built from 14 residues. V lost 2 bases and J 3 bases, leaving 11 bases between the germline ends. The CDR3 is CASSLRTGYYEQYF. Written as DNA, the CDR3 is TGTGCCAGCAGTTTACGAACAGGGTACTACGAGCAGTACTTC.

This clone has a handful of counts. V gene TRBV4-1 combines with J gene TRBJ1-6; D is unclear. CDR1 is MGHRA, CDR2 YSYEKL, per germline. This CDR3 region has 13 residues. Trimming removed 0 bases at V and 8 bases at J, with 5 bases between. The CDR3 protein is CASSQDPDSPLHF. CDR3 nucleotide sequence: TGCGCCAGCAGCCAAGATCCGGATTCACCCCTCCACTTT.

This chain connects TRBV21-1 to TRBJ2-3. TRBV21-1 represents a pseudogene. The CDR3 has 13 residues. The CDR3 DNA follows: TGTGCCACCTCGGACGGATACACAGATACGCAGTATTTT. It encodes CATSDGYTDTQYF.

The V and J genes are TRBV5-1 and TRBJ2-5, with D uncertain. The CDR3 is 14 amino acids. V was trimmed by 2 bases and J by 5 bases, leaving 13 bases between them. Germline lookup yields CDR1 SGHRS and CDR2 YFSETQ. The CDR3 nucleotides read TGCGCCAGCAGCTTCTTCGGCGTGGATGAGACCCAGTACTTC. Its translation: CASSFFGVDETQYF.

In this sample, this clone turned up a few times. The genes are TRBV4-3 and TRBJ1-3, with TRBD1 matching over 7 bases. Germline CDR1 is LGHNA and CDR2 is YSLEER. CDR3 length: 14 residues. J was trimmed by 3 bases and V by 1 base; bases with no gene match: 0. CDR3 residues: CASSQGTGGNTIYF. The DNA for the CDR3 is TGCGCCAGCAGCCAAGGGACAGGTGGAAACACCATATATTTT.